The 30 T cell receptor beta chains listed next were all sequenced from one sample in a study of T cells in women clearing cervical HPV infection. The table came from immunoSEQ multiplex PCR; TCRdb's copy has only in-frame clones and leaves some out. Recorded for this sample: approximately 20,000 clones. Sequenced material: blood buffy coat. The source is a woman aged 18 to 69 with a cervical HPV16 infection that either progressed to CIN3+ or cleared (not recorded which).

With respect to this clone: The CDR3 is cut off 3 residues early in the read; its end comes from the germline J gene. The V and J genes are TRBV18 and TRBJ1-1; D is uncertain. Trimming cost V 2 bases and J 1 base, with 8 bases left between them. Germline-derived CDR1 and CDR2 are KGHSH and LQKENI. The CDR3 consists of 14 residues. CDR3 sequence reads: CASSPFTENTEAFF. CDR3 DNA (partial): TGTGCCAGCTCACCATTTACAGAGAACACTGAA. Drawing the rest from reference TRBV18 and TRBJ1-1, the complete variable domain is NAGVMQNPRHLVRRRGQEARLRCSPMKGHSHVYWYRQLPEEGLKFMVYLQKENIIDESGMPKERFSAEFPKEGPSILRIQQVVRGDSAAYFCASSPFTENTEAFFGQGTRLTVV.

On this clone itself: The CDR3 end falls 3 residues outside the read, so it is completed with the germline J gene. The chain links TRBV4-1 to TRBJ2-7; 7 bases match TRBD2. The CDR3 totals 16 residues. Germline CDR1 reads MGHRA; CDR2 reads YSYEKL. V trimming: 4 bases; J trimming: 0 bases; junction bases outside the gene matches: 9. Incomplete CDR3 DNA: TGCGCCAGCAGCCCCTATGCGGGGGTAGCCTCCTACGAG. This encodes CASSPYAGVASYE. The entire CDR3 protein reads CASSPYAGVASYEQYF.

As regards this clone: Sequencing ends 3 residues short of the CDR3 end; the germline J gene provides the rest. The chain is built from TRBV10-2 and TRBJ1-4, with 7 bases fitting TRBD1. Unmatched junction bases numbered 2, after V lost 2 bases and J lost 8 bases. The CDR3 extends over 13 amino acids. Per the germline V gene, CDR1 is WSHSY and CDR2 is SAAADI. This chain's CDR3 is CASSERGREKLFF. CDR3 DNA, as far as it was read: TGCGCCAGCAGTGAGAGGGGGCGGGAAAAA.

As for this clone: From the germline J gene comes the end of the CDR3, since the read stops 3 residues before it. The chain recombines TRBV20-1 with TRBJ1-2; D is unclear. CDR1 and CDR2 from the germline V gene are DFQATT and SNEGSKA (reference sequence). The length of the CDR3 is 15 residues. Deletions cut 3 bases from V and 2 bases from J, with 16 bases between. Here the CDR3 reads CSASLQAISNYGYTF. The CDR3 DNA, read in part, is TGCAGTGCTAGCCTGCAGGCCATCTCCAACTATGGC.

The CDR3: CSARRRDRANSPLHF. The sequenced part of the CDR3 DNA is TGCAGTGCTAGGCGCCGGGACAGGGCCAATTCACCC. The chain links TRBV20-1 to TRBJ1-6; 9 nucleotides line up with TRBD1. The CDR3 extends 3 residues past the end of the read, so its final part is completed from the germline J gene. With V trimmed by 3 bases and J by 7 bases, 7 bases remained unmatched. The germline gives CDR1 DFQATT, CDR2 SNEGSKA (reference sequence). This CDR3 is built from 15 residues.

A remark on this clone: The sequenced fragment ends 3 residues before the CDR3 boundary, so the rest is inferred from the germline J gene. The chain has TRBV30 and TRBJ2-3; TRBD2 aligns across 10 bases. The V gene's germline CDR1 is GTSNPN and CDR2 SVGIG (reference sequence). The CDR3 has 13 residues. CDR3 DNA (partial): TGTGCCTGGAGTGTTTTAGCGGGGGGCTCG. It codes for CAWSVLAGGS. The entire CDR3 sequence reads CAWSVLAGGSQYF.

Worth noting for this clone: The CDR3 extends 3 residues past the end of the read, so its final part is completed from the germline J gene. This chain uses TRBV18 with TRBJ1-1; D unresolved. V shed 3 bases and J shed 0 bases, with 8 bases lying between them. Germline assignment: CDR1 KGHSH and CDR2 LQKENI. The CDR3 is 14 amino acids. The DNA read from the CDR3 is TGTGCCAGCTCACCTCCTACCCTGAACACTGAA. This encodes CASSPPTLNTE. The entire CDR3 protein reads CASSPPTLNTEAFF.

For this clone: The CDR3 end falls 3 residues outside the read, so it is completed with the germline J gene. The chain couples TRBV20-1 to TRBJ1-2, with D possibly TRBD1 on 6 matching bases. Germline V gene sequence: CDR1 DFQATT, CDR2 SNEGSKA (reference sequence). Trimming took off 6 bases at V and 0 bases at J, with 11 bases between the two ends. The CDR3 runs 13 residues. Incomplete CDR3 DNA: TGCAGTGCCCTGGGACATTCTAACTATGGC. This encodes CSALGHSNYG. The entire CDR3 is CSALGHSNYGYTF.

CDR3: CSVEVKRGTDTQYF. The CDR3 DNA, read in part, is TGCAGCGTTGAAGTGAAGCGGGGGACAGATACG. This chain connects TRBV29-1 to TRBJ2-3; the match to TRBD2 covers 8 bases. The sequenced fragment ends 3 residues before the CDR3 boundary, so the rest is inferred from the germline J gene. CDR1 is SQVTM, CDR2 ANQGSEA, per germline. This CDR3 is 14 amino acids long. V shed 1 base and J 3 bases; nucleotides not matched to a gene: 3.

The CDR3: CASSLDTGTRPGELFF. The sequenced part of the CDR3 DNA is TGCGCCAGCAGCTTGGATACCGGGACTAGGCCTGGGGAG. V is TRBV5-1 and J is TRBJ2-2, with 8 bases aligning to TRBD2. The read comes to an end 3 residues before the CDR3 does, leaving the germline J gene to fill in the end. This CDR3 has 16 residues. Trimming removed 0 bases from V and 8 bases from J; junction bases left unmatched: 9. Germline V CDR1 and CDR2: SGHRS, YFSETQ. The full variable domain, completed using reference TRBV5-1 and TRBJ2-2, is KAGVTQTPRYLIKTRGQQVTLSCSPISGHRSVSWYQQTPGQGLQFLFEYFSETQRNKGNFPGRFSGRQFSNSRSEMNVSTLELGDSALYLCASSLDTGTRPGELFFGEGSRLTVL.

To note about this clone: The observed sequence ends 3 residues before the CDR3 terminus, with the missing tail filled in from the germline J gene. The chain links TRBV6-1 to TRBJ1-1; TRBD1 might be the D (6 bases). The CDR3 has 13 residues. CDR1 is MNHNS and CDR2 is SASEGT in the germline V gene. V lost 4 bases to trimming and J lost 5 bases, with 11 bases between them. CDR3 protein: CASSGGGRTEAFF. The CDR3 bases that were read are TGTGCCAGCAGTGGGGGGGGGCGGACTGAA.

Points on this clone: Read data end 3 residues before the CDR3 end; the end is taken from the germline J gene. The genes are TRBV20-1 and TRBJ2-7, with D possibly TRBD1 on 6 matching bases. The CDR3 covers 13 residues. Trimming pared 6 bases from V and 1 base from J, leaving 13 bases between. Germline V gene data show CDR1 as DFQATT and CDR2 as SNEGSKA (reference sequence). The part of the CDR3 DNA that was read is TGCAGTGCGTGGACAGCGGTGTCCTACGAG. Protein product: CSAWTAVSYE. From start to end, the CDR3 is CSAWTAVSYEQYF.

Of note for this clone: Read sequence stops 3 residues before the CDR3 end, and the germline J gene provides the missing end. This chain joins TRBV30 and TRBJ1-4; D may be TRBD1 (6 bases). From germline, CDR1 is GTSNPN and CDR2 SVGIG (reference sequence). Trimming removed 4 bases from V and 6 bases from J, with 15 bases in between. The CDR3 consists of 14 residues. The CDR3: CAWTQTGIDEKLFF. Partial CDR3 DNA: TGTGCCTGGACCCAAACAGGGATCGATGAAAAA.

With regard to this clone: The DNA ends 3 residues before the CDR3 does, and the rest of the CDR3 is filled in from the germline J gene. The chain has TRBV9 and TRBJ2-3; the match to TRBD2 covers 10 bases. Looked up from germline, CDR1 is SGDLS and CDR2 is YYNGEE. Losses at the gene ends were 4 bases for V and 5 bases for J; bases not matched to a gene: 13. The CDR3 loop spans 17 amino acids. CDR3 bases read: TGTGCCAGCAGCCCGCACCCACTAGCGGGGTGGGGAGATACG. This sequence encodes CASSPHPLAGWGDT. The whole CDR3 reads CASSPHPLAGWGDTQYF.

A word on this clone: The read gets to within 3 residues of the CDR3 end, and the germline J gene fills in the rest. The rearrangement joins TRBV18 to TRBJ1-3, with D perhaps matching TRBD1 (5 bases). The V gene lost 0 bases and the J gene lost 0 bases, with 12 bases spanning the gap. CDR3 size: 17 residues. Germline assignment: CDR1 KGHSH and CDR2 LQKENI. CDR3 amino acids: CASSPPSTVGSGNTIYF. CDR3 bases read: TGTGCCAGCTCACCACCGTCGACAGTAGGCTCTGGAAACACC.

Regarding this clone: The read stops 3 residues short of the end of the CDR3; the missing end is completed from the germline J gene. V gene TRBV9 combines with J gene TRBJ1-6; unclear D gene. Between the trimmed V and J ends, which lost 0 bases and 4 bases, there was a span of 14 bases. Germline CDR1 and CDR2: SGDLS and YYNGEE. CDR3 length equals 17 residues. CDR3 sequence: CASSVGAVVSYNSPLHF. The covered CDR3 bases are TGTGCCAGCAGCGTAGGGGCCGTCGTATCTTATAATTCACCC. The full variable domain, completed using reference TRBV9 and TRBJ1-6, is DSGVTQTPKHLITATGQRVTLRCSPRSGDLSVYWYQQSLDQGLQFLIQYYNGEERAKGNILERFSAQQFPDLHSELNLSSLELGDSALYFCASSVGAVVSYNSPLHFGNGTRLTVT.

About this clone itself: From the germline J gene comes the end of the CDR3, since the read stops 3 residues before it. The chain is built from TRBV2 and TRBJ1-5; TRBD1 might be the D (5 bases). Trimming removed 6 bases at V and 5 bases at J, with 20 bases between. The CDR3 spans 16 residues. Germline V lookup: CDR1 SNHLY, CDR2 FYNNEI. The CDR3 sequence: CASSPLPAGFDQPQHF. The part of the CDR3 DNA that was read is TGTGCCAGCAGCCCCCTCCCCGCAGGGTTTGATCAGCCC.

Comments on this clone: Read sequence stops 3 residues before the CDR3 end, and the germline J gene provides the missing end. The rearrangement joins TRBV18 to TRBJ1-6; a possible D gene is TRBD1 (5 bases). Germline CDR1 reads KGHSH; CDR2 reads LQKENI. V lost 5 bases, J lost 10 bases, and 21 bases lay in between. The CDR3 contains 16 residues. CDR3 DNA, as far as it was read: TGTGCCAGCTCAGAACAGGTTTTTTCGGGTCTATCACCC. Translation gives CASSEQVFSGLSP. The CDR3 as a whole reads CASSEQVFSGLSPLHF. The entire variable domain, with the rest obtained from reference TRBV18 and TRBJ1-6, is as follows: NAGVMQNPRHLVRRRGQEARLRCSPMKGHSHVYWYRQLPEEGLKFMVYLQKENIIDESGMPKERFSAEFPKEGPSILRIQQVVRGDSAAYFCASSEQVFSGLSPLHFGNGTRLTVT.

A note on this clone: Coverage ceases 3 residues before the CDR3 finishes, and the germline J gene fills in the end. V gene TRBV2 combines with J gene TRBJ2-3, with 7 bases fitting TRBD2. With 9 bases clipped from V and 0 bases from J, the junction kept 3 bases outside the gene matches. This CDR3 is built from 13 residues. Germline values: CDR1 SNHLY, CDR2 FYNNEI. Here the CDR3 reads CASGGVSTDTQYF. CDR3 bases read: TGTGCCAGTGGGGGGGTTAGCACAGATACG.

For this clone: The junction differs from germline at one of its ends, possibly a read error. Read sequence stops 3 residues before the CDR3 end, and the germline J gene provides the missing end. The chain is built from TRBV7-7 and TRBJ2-1, with 10 positions matching TRBD2. The CDR3 is made up of 15 amino acids. Germline CDR1 and CDR2: SSHAT and FNYEAQ (reference sequence). The sequenced CDR3 bases are TGTGCTAGCAGCCCGGGACTAGCGTCCTACAATGAG. Amino acids: CASSPGLASYNE. The complete CDR3 protein is CASSPGLASYNEQFF.

In regard to this clone: The read halts 3 residues ahead of the CDR3 end, with the missing end drawn from the germline J gene. This chain connects TRBV20-1 to TRBJ1-1; D remains ambiguous. Germline loops: CDR1 DFQATT, CDR2 SNEGSKA (reference sequence). The CDR3 contains 16 residues. V lost 0 bases to trimming and J lost 1 base, with 15 bases between them. CDR3 DNA (partial): TGCAGTGCTAGAGATCCTGCATACAAGTGGAACACTGAA. It codes for CSARDPAYKWNTE. The entire CDR3 protein is CSARDPAYKWNTEAFF.

The CDR3 sequence: CASSLQGQVQETQYF. The covered CDR3 bases are TGCGCCAGCAGCTTGCAGGGACAGGTACAAGAGACC. The chain is built from TRBV5-1 and TRBJ2-5, with 8 bases identical to TRBD1. The CDR3 is cut off 3 residues early in the read; its end comes from the germline J gene. Germline V gives CDR1 SGHRS, CDR2 YFSETQ. CDR3 length: 15 residues. Trimming took 1 base from V and 2 from J; bases not matched to a gene: 4.

A note on this clone: The read terminates 3 residues before the CDR3 end, so the remaining end is supplied by the germline J gene. The genes are TRBV6-1 and TRBJ2-7; 7 nucleotides align to TRBD1. The CDR3 spans 14 residues. Per germline, CDR1 MNHNS and CDR2 SASEGT. The ends lost 4 bases at V and 3 bases at J; junction bases unmatched: 6. The CDR3 loop reads CASSVTGTIYEQYF. The CDR3 bases that were read are TGTGCCAGCAGTGTGACAGGGACAATCTACGAG.

CDR3 DNA (partial): TGTGCCAGCAGCTCTTTACTAAACACCGGGGAG. Protein product: CASSSLLNTGE. From start to end, the CDR3 is CASSSLLNTGELFF. The chain combines TRBV7-8 with TRBJ2-2; D is unclear. The CDR3 goes on 3 residues after the read ends, and that part is filled in from the germline J gene. Germline V gene data show CDR1 as SGHVS and CDR2 as FQNEAQ. CDR3 length: 14 amino acids. The V and J ends lost 4 bases and 2 bases respectively, with 8 bases between them.

With regard to this clone: The CDR3 goes on 3 residues after the read ends, and that part is filled in from the germline J gene. The chain links TRBV5-1 to TRBJ1-3; unclear D gene. The CDR3 runs 15 residues. V gave up 0 bases and J gave up 0 bases, with 7 bases separating them. Germline values: CDR1 SGHRS, CDR2 YFSETQ. The CDR3 is CASSLEANSGNTIYF. The part of the CDR3 DNA that was read is TGCGCCAGCAGCTTGGAGGCAAACTCTGGAAACACC.

For this clone: The sequenced fragment ends 3 residues before the CDR3 boundary, so the rest is inferred from the germline J gene. The rearrangement links TRBV18 to TRBJ2-5; 11 positions agree with TRBD1. V dropped 4 bases and J dropped 5; count of bases not matched to a gene: 6. In germline, CDR1 is KGHSH, CDR2 LQKENI. The CDR3 has 15 amino acids. Partial CDR3 DNA: TGTGCCAGCTCACAAGGACAGGGGGCTGGGGAGACC. Encoded protein: CASSQGQGAGET. The entire CDR3 protein reads CASSQGQGAGETQYF.

The CDR3 DNA, read in part, is TGTGCCAGTAGTCCCTCGGGACAGGGAAGCTATGGC. Protein product: CASSPSGQGSYG. The complete CDR3 protein is CASSPSGQGSYGYTF. The V gene is TRBV19, the J gene TRBJ1-2, with TRBD1 matching 9 bases. The read halts 3 residues ahead of the CDR3 end, with the missing end drawn from the germline J gene. V trimming: 5 bases; J trimming: 4 bases; junction bases outside the gene matches: 8. The CDR3 is made up of 15 amino acids. Germline assignment: CDR1 LNHDA and CDR2 SQIVND (reference sequence).

Worth noting for this clone: The read finishes 3 residues shy of the CDR3 end, and the germline J gene is used to complete it. The genes are TRBV2 and TRBJ2-2; D possibly corresponds to TRBD2 (5 bases). CDR3 length equals 15 residues. Trimming shortened V by 7 bases and J by 6 bases, and 18 bases separated the two germline ends. CDR1 and CDR2 (germline): SNHLY, FYNNEI. The DNA read from the CDR3 is TGTGCCAGCAAATCGGGGAGAGCCAACGCCGGGGAG. Amino acid sequence: CASKSGRANAGE. The complete CDR3 protein is CASKSGRANAGELFF.

For this clone: The read is 3 residues too short to cover the CDR3 end, so that end is filled in from the germline J gene. The V call is TRBV9, the J call TRBJ2-5, with 7 positions matching TRBD1. Unmatched junction bases numbered 10, after V lost 3 bases and J lost 5 bases. The CDR3 is 15 residues long. Per germline, CDR1 SGDLS and CDR2 YYNGEE. This chain's CDR3 is CASSERQGSLETQYF. The CDR3 bases that were read are TGTGCCAGCAGCGAACGACAGGGATCCCTGGAGACC.

Of note for this clone: The sequenced fragment ends 3 residues before the CDR3 boundary, so the rest is inferred from the germline J gene. This chain connects TRBV6-1 to TRBJ1-2; 12 nucleotides line up with TRBD1. V lost 3 bases and J lost 4; bases outside the gene matches: 3. CDR3 length: 15 residues. Germline V gives CDR1 MNHNS, CDR2 SASEGT. The part of the CDR3 DNA that was read is TGTGCCAGCAGTGAGGGGACAGGGGGCGGCTATGGC. Protein: CASSEGTGGGYG. Given in full, the CDR3 is CASSEGTGGGYGYTF.